The TCR beta chain under discussion was sequenced for a study of T cells after posttransplantation cyclophosphamide. Cyclophosphamide on days +3 and +4 followed busulfan-fludarabine conditioning and a marrow graft. Sequencing used immunoSEQ multiplex PCR; TCRdb keeps in-frame clones, though not all of them. This sample has 15,000 or so clones, with 92% found just once. After removal of 5 bases from V and 3 bases from J, the junction contained 1 base not matched to a gene. The V gene's germline CDR1 is MNHEY and CDR2 SMNVEV (reference sequence). The CDR3 runs 14 residues. Sequences were derived from CD4+ T cells sorted from blood, sampled after allogeneic stem cell transplant with posttransplant cyclophosphamide. The sequence came from a male patient aged 60-70 years who received an allogeneic stem cell transplant from a related donor and was CMV-positive. Some T cells may have come from the graft donor. The chain has TRBV27 and TRBJ2-5, with TRBD2 identical over 12 bases. The CDR3 DNA follows: TGTGCCAGCAGTCCTAGCGGGAGGGAAGAGACCCAGTACTTC. This codes for CASSPSGREETQYF.